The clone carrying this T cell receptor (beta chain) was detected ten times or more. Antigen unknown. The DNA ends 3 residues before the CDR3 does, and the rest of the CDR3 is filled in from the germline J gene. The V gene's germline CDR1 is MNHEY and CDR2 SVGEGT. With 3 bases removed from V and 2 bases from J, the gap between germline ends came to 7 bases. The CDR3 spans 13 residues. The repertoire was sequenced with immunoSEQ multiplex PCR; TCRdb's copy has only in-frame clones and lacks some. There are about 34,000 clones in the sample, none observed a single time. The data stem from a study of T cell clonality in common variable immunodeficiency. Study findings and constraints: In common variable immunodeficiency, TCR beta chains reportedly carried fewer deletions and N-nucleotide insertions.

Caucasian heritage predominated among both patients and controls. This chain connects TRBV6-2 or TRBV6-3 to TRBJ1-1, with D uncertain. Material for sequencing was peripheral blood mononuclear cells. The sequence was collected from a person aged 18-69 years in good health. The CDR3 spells CASSYITNTEAFF. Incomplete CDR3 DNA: TGTGCCAGCAGTTATATAACTAACACTGAA.